This TCR beta chain emerged from a study of blood T cell repertoires in COVID-19. On the study more broadly: The United States, Italy and Spain provided the acute and convalescent COVID-19 samples. Nucleic acid was either cDNA or gDNA, and it came from T cells, B-cell-depleted T cells, or PBMCs.

The data were produced by immunoSEQ multiplex PCR, yet TCRdb's version contains in-frame clones alone and is incomplete. Among about 170,000 clones listed, around 83% were seen once. The sequence was obtained from a woman aged 70-85 years who had recovered from COVID-19. The source material was peripheral blood.

CDR3 DNA: TGTGCCAGCAGCCAACGCGGGACAGGGGGGGAAAAACTGTTTTTT. It encodes CASSQRGTGGEKLFF. The V and J genes are TRBV3-1 (or the pseudogene TRBV3-2) and TRBJ1-4; TRBD1 agrees at 11 bases. The CDR3 is 15 residues long. V shed 2 bases and J 8 bases; nucleotides not matched to a gene: 4. Germline V gene sequence: CDR1 LGHDT, CDR2 YNNKEL (reference sequence).